A single sample is the source of the 27 T cell receptor beta chains below, sequenced in a study of Graves' ophthalmopathy and Graves' hyperthyroidism. Amplified TCR beta CDR3 regions were obtained using RNA transcripts as template. First-round RT-PCR used HTBI primers; second-round multiplex PCR followed. TCRdb reprocessed the multiplex PCR reads via MiXCR and lists one record per CDR3 protein. The profile shows fewer than 400,000 distinct CDR3 sequences, about 16% of them singletons. The sample comprised peripheral blood. These receptors were taken from a woman in her late teens or twenties with Graves' ophthalmopathy.

This clonotype was seen many times. The gene calls are TRBV28 and TRBJ1-1; D gene unclear. Trimming pared 7 bases from V and 5 bases from J, leaving 8 bases between. Germline V gene sequence: CDR1 MDHEN, CDR2 SYDVKM. The CDR3 has 11 residues. The CDR3 sequence is CASNIRTEAFF. DNA for the CDR3: TGTGCCAGCAATATTCGGACTGAAGCTTTCTTT.

This clonotype was seen at least ten times. The CDR3: CASSLDWGDGYTF. CDR3 nucleotide sequence: TGTGCCAGCAGCTTAGATTGGGGGGACGGCTACACCTTC. The chain joins TRBV7-2 to TRBJ1-2, with D possibly matching TRBD1 (5 bases). The CDR3 is 13 amino acids. V lost 1 base and J lost 8, with 11 bases in between. The germline CDR1 and CDR2 sequences are SGHTA and FQGNSA.

This clonotype was seen repeatedly, ten times or more. The chain has TRBV5-8 and TRBJ1-6; D remains unclear. The CDR3 runs 11 residues. Trimming stripped 4 bases from V and 13 bases from J, with 9 bases between. CDR1 and CDR2 from the germline V gene are SGHTS and YDEGEE. The CDR3 is CASSIRNPLHF. The DNA for the CDR3 is TGTGCCAGCAGCATCAGGAATCCCCTCCACTTT.

The table lists this clonotype with many counts. J is TRBJ1-5 and V is TRBV12-3 or TRBV12-4; tentative D call: TRBD1 (5 bases). With 5 bases removed from V and 15 bases from J, the gap between germline ends came to 20 bases. This CDR3 is 13 amino acids long. DNA for the CDR3: TGTGCCAGCAGTGCGAATAAGGGGATCAATCCGCATTTT. Amino acid sequence: CASSANKGINPHF.

This clonotype was seen many times. The V and J genes are TRBV10-3 and TRBJ2-5; a weak D match, TRBD2 (6 bases). The CDR3 is 15 residues long. The germline gives CDR1 ENHRY, CDR2 SYGVKD. With 6 bases removed from V and 4 bases from J, the gap between germline ends came to 18 bases. The CDR3 sequence is CAIRSRRLGLETQYF. CDR3 nucleotide sequence: TGTGCCATCAGATCGAGACGGTTGGGACTAGAGACCCAGTACTTC.

This clonotype was seen many times. The chain combines TRBV20-1 with TRBJ2-5; 8 bases line up with TRBD2. The J segment lost 2 bases and the V segment lost 6 bases, leaving 5 bases of the junction unmatched. The CDR3 spans 13 residues. In germline, CDR1 is DFQATT, CDR2 SNEGSKA (reference sequence). CDR3 residues: CSAVSGGQETQYF. CDR3 nucleotides: TGCAGTGCCGTCTCGGGGGGGCAAGAGACCCAGTACTTC.

The gene calls are TRBV7-9 and TRBJ2-7, with 7 positions matching TRBD1. Germline CDR1 reads SEHNR; CDR2 reads FQNEAQ (reference sequence). The CDR3 has 14 amino acids. The V gene end was trimmed by 4 bases and the J gene end by 5 bases; junction bases not matched to a gene: 8. The CDR3 DNA sequence: TGTGCCAGCAGCTCCTCCGGGACAGTCAACGAGCAGTACTTC. It encodes CASSSSGTVNEQYF. The full variable domain, completed using reference TRBV7-9 and TRBJ2-7, is DTGVSQNPRHKITKRGQNVTFRCDPISEHNRLYWYRQTLGQGPEFLTYFQNEAQLEKSRLLSDRFSAERPKGSFSTLEIQRTEQGDSAMYLCASSSSGTVNEQYFGPGTRLTVT.

This clonotype was found many times. This rearrangement joins TRBV19 to TRBJ1-1; D ambiguous. Trimming shortened V by 6 bases and J by 0 bases, and 11 bases separated the two germline ends. Germline V gene lookup returns CDR1 LNHDA and CDR2 SQIVND (reference sequence). The length of the CDR3 is 14 residues. CDR3 DNA: TGTGCCAGTAGGGTACTAGGGTTGAACACTGAAGCTTTCTTT. Translating it yields CASRVLGLNTEAFF.

The table lists this clonotype with many counts. This chain joins TRBV6-2 or TRBV6-3 and TRBJ2-7; D might be TRBD2 (6 bases). This CDR3 is 15 amino acids long. The germline V gene encodes CDR1 MNHEY and CDR2 SVGEGT. V lost 2 bases and J lost 2, with 13 bases in between. In DNA form, the CDR3 reads TGTGCCAGCAGTTACGGAGGCGGGATAGCCTACGAGCAGTACTTC. As protein: CASSYGGGIAYEQYF.

This clonotype was detected many times. The CDR3 DNA follows: TGTGCCAGCAGCTCCCGGGACAGGGGGCGCGACTATGGCTACACCTTC. Translating it yields CASSSRDRGRDYGYTF. The J gene is TRBJ1-2, the V gene TRBV5-6; 12 bases line up with TRBD1. Germline V gives CDR1 SGHDT, CDR2 YYEEEE. Losses at the gene ends were 3 bases for V and 3 bases for J; bases not matched to a gene: 6. The CDR3 loop spans 16 amino acids.

This clonotype was seen ten or more times. The chain couples TRBV10-3 to TRBJ1-5; 7 bases agree with TRBD1. Per germline, CDR1 ENHRY and CDR2 SYGVKD. There are 13 residues in the CDR3. The J segment lost 7 bases and the V segment lost 5 bases, leaving 5 bases of the junction unmatched. CDR3 in DNA: TGTGCCATCAGTTTAGGACAGGAGCAGCCCCAGCATTTT. Its protein product is CAISLGQEQPQHF.

The chain couples TRBV29-1 to TRBJ2-7, with TRBD1 matching over 8 bases. Germline-derived CDR1 and CDR2 are SQVTM and ANQGSEA. The CDR3 contains 12 residues. V dropped 4 bases and J dropped 6; count of bases not matched to a gene: 5. The CDR3 region is CSVGQGASEQYF. In DNA, the CDR3 is TGCAGCGTTGGTCAGGGGGCGTCCGAGCAGTACTTC.

This clonotype was seen at least ten times. This chain links TRBV7-9 with TRBJ2-7; D is unclear. The CDR3 is 12 residues long. Per germline, CDR1 SEHNR and CDR2 FQNEAQ (reference sequence). Trimming stripped 8 bases from V and 3 bases from J, with 11 bases between. The CDR3 region has the DNA TGTGCCAGCGCCTCCCTTAGCTACGAGCAGTACTTC. Amino acid sequence: CASASLSYEQYF.

At least ten counts were recorded for this clonotype. The chain has TRBV7-8 and TRBJ2-2, with TRBD1 matching over 11 bases. Germline V gene lookup returns CDR1 SGHVS and CDR2 FQNEAQ. This CDR3 spans 17 amino acids. The trim removed 5 bases at V and 2 bases at J, leaving 7 bases unmatched. The CDR3 sequence is CASSKYRTGGNTGELFF. The CDR3 DNA sequence: TGTGCCAGCAGCAAATACCGGACAGGGGGCAACACCGGGGAGCTGTTTTTT.

In its sample, this clonotype was seen many times. The chain links TRBV25-1 to TRBJ2-7; D possibly corresponds to TRBD1 (7 bases). Per the germline V gene, CDR1 is MGHDK and CDR2 is SYGVNS. V lost 4 bases to trimming and J lost 2 bases, with 18 bases between them. This CDR3 has 16 amino acids. The DNA of the CDR3 is TGTGCCAGCAGTGGGATTGACAGGGACTTACCCTACGAGCAGTACTTC. It yields the protein CASSGIDRDLPYEQYF.

This clonotype was picked up many times. The chain employs TRBV7-8 and TRBJ1-1; a weak D match, TRBD1 (5 bases). The CDR3 runs 14 residues. The germline V and J ends were trimmed by 2 bases and 3 bases, with 10 bases remaining between them. CDR1 SGHVS and CDR2 FQNEAQ come from the germline V gene. CDR3 loop: CASSLYRGDTEAFF. DNA for the CDR3: TGTGCCAGCAGCTTATACCGGGGGGACACTGAAGCTTTCTTT.

This sequence joins TRBV25-1 and TRBJ2-7; 7 nucleotides match TRBD1. V dropped 3 bases and J dropped 0; count of bases not matched to a gene: 5. CDR3 size: 15 residues. Per the germline V gene, CDR1 is MGHDK and CDR2 is SYGVNS. Here the CDR3 DNA reads TGTGCCAGCAGTGAGGGAGCAGGGGGCTCCTACGAGCAGTACTTC. This gives the protein CASSEGAGGSYEQYF.

In this sample, this clonotype turned up many times. The chain recombines TRBV7-2 with TRBJ2-5; D is ambiguous. The ends were cut back, 5 bases at V and 5 bases at J, with 9 bases in the middle. There are 12 residues in the CDR3. CDR1 and CDR2 from the germline V gene are SGHTA and FQGNSA. The CDR3 reads CASSGRTETQYF. DNA of the CDR3: TGTGCCAGCAGCGGTCGTACCGAGACCCAGTACTTC.

This clonotype has a count of ten or more. V is TRBV30 and J is TRBJ2-7; D unclear. The CDR3 totals 12 residues. Between the trimmed V and J ends, which lost 3 bases and 3 bases, there was a span of 9 bases. In germline, CDR1 is GTSNPN, CDR2 SVGIG (reference sequence). CDR3 sequence: CAWSPAFYEQYF. In DNA, the CDR3 is TGTGCCTGGAGCCCCGCCTTCTACGAGCAGTACTTC. Variable domain in full (rest from reference TRBV30 and TRBJ2-7): SQTIHQWPATLVQPVGSPLSLECTVEGTSNPNLYWYRQAAGRGLQLLFYSVGIGQISSEVPQNLSASRPQDRQFILSSKKLLLSDSGFYLCAWSPAFYEQYFGPGTRLTVT.

This sequence joins TRBV20-1 and TRBJ2-7; TRBD2 might be the D (7 bases). This CDR3 is built from 13 residues. In germline, CDR1 is DFQATT, CDR2 SNEGSKA (reference sequence). V shed 5 bases and J shed 5 bases, with 16 bases lying between them. The CDR3 reads CSAPGGPGDEQYF. The CDR3 nucleotides are TGCAGTGCTCCCGGGGGGCCGGGGGACGAGCAGTACTTC.

This clonotype appeared many times. One end of the junction varies from germline; a read error may be responsible. The chain uses TRBV7-9 and TRBJ2-4; perhaps TRBD2 as D (6 bases). There are 15 residues in the CDR3. Germline-derived CDR1 and CDR2 are SEHNR and FQNEAQ (reference sequence). CDR3 region: CASSHPLLAKNIQCF. The CDR3 bases are TGTGCCAGCAGCCACCCCTTACTAGCCAAAAACATTCAGTGCTTC. Using reference TRBV7-9 and TRBJ2-4 for the parts outside the CDR3, the full variable domain is DTGVSQNPRHKITKRGQNVTFRCDPISEHNRLYWYRQTLGQGPEFLTYFQNEAQLEKSRLLSDRFSAERPKGSFSTLEIQRTEQGDSAMYLCASSHPLLAKNIQCFGAGTRLSVL.

This clonotype was seen ten or more times. The chain employs TRBV19 and TRBJ1-1, with D hard to call. The V end lost 4 bases, the J end lost 0 bases, and 15 bases lay between the germline ends. The germline V gene encodes CDR1 LNHDA and CDR2 SQIVND (reference sequence). The CDR3 has 16 residues. The CDR3 loop reads CASSKNILIMNTEAFF. The CDR3 DNA sequence: TGTGCCAGTAGTAAAAATATACTGATTATGAACACTGAAGCTTTCTTT.

In this sample, this clonotype turned up once. The J gene is TRBJ2-6, the V gene TRBV18; a possible D gene is TRBD2 (6 bases). The CDR3 loop spans 16 amino acids. Per germline, CDR1 KGHSH and CDR2 LQKENI. Trimming removed 2 bases at V and 0 bases at J, with 8 bases between. The CDR3, as DNA: TGTGCCAGCTCACCAATGCGGGACTCTGGGGCCAACGTCCTGACTTTC. It is translated as CASSPMRDSGANVLTF.

This clonotype was counted at least ten times. The V and J genes are TRBV27 and TRBJ1-5, with no clear D. Trimming removed 6 bases at V and 0 bases at J, with 21 bases between. The CDR3 totals 18 residues. Germline V lookup: CDR1 MNHEY, CDR2 SMNVEV (reference sequence). The CDR3 reads CASSLATERLYSNQPQHF. The CDR3 DNA is TGTGCCAGCAGCTTGGCGACGGAACGACTTTATAGCAATCAGCCCCAGCATTTT.

This clonotype was found many times. This rearrangement joins TRBV19 to TRBJ2-5, with D maybe TRBD1 (6 bases). Trimming stripped 6 bases from V and 4 bases from J, with 6 bases between. CDR1 and CDR2 from the germline V gene are LNHDA and SQIVND (reference sequence). The CDR3 has 11 amino acids. The CDR3 loop is CASRQGETQYF. CDR3 DNA sequence: TGTGCCAGTAGACAGGGAGAGACCCAGTACTTC.

With regard to this clonotype: Given a much more abundant clone one base away, this may be a read error. This likely comes from a read error, as the CDR3 has no conserved phenylalanine or tryptophan at its end. The gene calls are TRBV4-3 and TRBJ1-1; 9 positions match TRBD1. CDR3 length: 16 amino acids. The V gene's germline CDR1 is LGHNA and CDR2 YSLEER. After removal of 6 bases from V and 3 bases from J, the junction contained 11 bases not matched to a gene. DNA for the CDR3: TGCGCCAGCAGACCTTCGACAGGGGGGGATTACACTGAAGCTTTCTTA. Translation: CASRPSTGGDYTEAFL.

The chain joins TRBV19 to TRBJ2-5; D gene ambiguous. The length of the CDR3 is 14 residues. V was cut by 4 bases and J by 3 bases, with 12 bases left in between. Looked up from germline, CDR1 is LNHDA and CDR2 is SQIVND (reference sequence). CDR3 in DNA: TGTGCCAGTAGTACGCCCCAAAACAAAGAGACCCAGTACTTC. Translated, it gives CASSTPQNKETQYF. The whole variable domain, filled in from reference TRBV19 and TRBJ2-5, reads DGGITQSPKYLFRKEGQNVTLSCEQNLNHDAMYWYRQDPGQGLRLIYYSQIVNDFQKGDIAEGYSVSREKKESFPLTVTSAQKNPTAFYLCASSTPQNKETQYFGPGTRLLVL.